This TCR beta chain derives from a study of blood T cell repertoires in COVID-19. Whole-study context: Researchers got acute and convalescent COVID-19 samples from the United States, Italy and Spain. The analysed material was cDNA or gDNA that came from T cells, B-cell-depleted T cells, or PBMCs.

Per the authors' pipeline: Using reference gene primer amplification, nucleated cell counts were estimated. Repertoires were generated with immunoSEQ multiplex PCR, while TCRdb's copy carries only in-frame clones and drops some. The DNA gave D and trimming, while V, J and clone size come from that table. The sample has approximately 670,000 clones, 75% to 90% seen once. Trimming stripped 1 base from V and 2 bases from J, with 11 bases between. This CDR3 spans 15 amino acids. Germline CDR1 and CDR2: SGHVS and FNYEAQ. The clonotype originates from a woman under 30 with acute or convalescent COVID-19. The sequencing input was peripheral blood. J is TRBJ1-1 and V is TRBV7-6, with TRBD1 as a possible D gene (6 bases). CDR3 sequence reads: CASSLVQGYNTEAFF. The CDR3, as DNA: TGTGCCAGCAGCTTAGTTCAGGGGTACAACACTGAAGCTTTCTTT.